These T cell receptor beta chains were read from a single sample in a study of shared clonotypes between healthy human individuals. Using immunoSEQ multiplex PCR, the repertoire was profiled, and TCRdb retains in-frame clones only, with some absent. In the table there are fewer than 850,000 clones, 80% to 95% of which are singletons. Sequencing was performed on memory CD8+ T cells from PBMCs. The receptors here all came from a man aged 18 to 35 in good health. Some clones in this sample may be carry-over from other donors' samples. Both conserved end residues are part of each CDR3. Only part of the rows carry a size: once, few, many, or a class if the clone is expanded.

TRBJ1-5,once,13,TRBV5-6,CASSLGQGQPQHF
TRBJ1-2,few,15,TRBV27,CASSSIWGTQDGYTF
TRBJ2-2,-,13,TRBV5-4,CASSQPGSGELFF
TRBJ1-1,-,12,TRBV27,CASRQQGAEAFF
TRBJ2-1,-,16,TRBV19,CASSLGRALILDEQFF
TRBJ2-7,few,16,TRBV9,CASSPEGGVASYEQYF
TRBJ1-5,once,12,TRBV7-9,CASSLENQPQHF
TRBJ1-4,-,17,TRBV19,CASSIPLYKITNEKLFF
TRBJ2-5,-,16,TRBV11-1,CASSSKLAGHQETQYF
TRBJ1-1,-,14,TRBV6-5,CASSWDRANTEAFF
TRBJ2-7,-,13,TRBV6-5,CASSETSGYEQYF
TRBJ2-7,-,13,TRBV27,CASRRDRVAEQYF
TRBJ1-1,many,14,TRBV6-4,CASSPGPENTEAFF
TRBJ2-4,once,17,TRBV4-3,CASSQGLAGEQKNIQYF
TRBJ2-7,-,16,TRBV27,CASSLSPGTSSYEQYF
TRBJ1-4,-,13,TRBV6-5,CASSKGQGEKLFF
TRBJ2-1,-,14,TRBV18,CASSPRDPFNEQFF
TRBJ1-2,-,14,TRBV7-8,CASSPTRVFYGYTF
TRBJ2-7,-,15,TRBV4-1,CASSQGTGAPYEQYF
TRBJ2-5,once,17,TRBV4-1,CASSQDNGYPGEETQYF
TRBJ2-3,once,13,TRBV7-9,CASSVPTTDTQYF
TRBJ2-3,-,16,TRBV7-9,CASSSWREGGTDTQYF
TRBJ1-1,-,15,TRBV18,CASSPPGGVGTEAFF
TRBJ2-7,-,16,TRBV28,CASSLFGASGSYEQYF
TRBJ2-7,-,15,TRBV9,CASSVAGTGNYEQYF
-,-,14,TRBV25-1,CASSELGTGYEQYF
TRBJ1-5,-,15,TRBV5-6,CASSLKQGLDQPQHF